Detailed here is one T cell receptor (beta chain). Its antigen is unknown. This sample is part of a study of graft-versus-host responses after intestinal transplantation. Study background: For two to four years after anti-thymocyte globulin induction, all recipients took tacrolimus and steroids.

Graft samples were processed, releasing intraepithelial and lamina propria lymphocytes. Broader study findings: Levels of circulating GvH clones at their peak were associated with early post-transplant HvG declines. GvH clones occurred in recipient marrow; some first appeared in ileum or blood.

Only in-frame clones appear in the TCRdb table, and some are missing; sequencing was by immunoSEQ multiplex PCR. The sample holds approximately 17,000 clones, around 82% seen once. CDR1 MNHNY and CDR2 SVGAGI come from the germline V gene (reference sequence). The CDR3 sequence is 14 residues long. Deletions cut 0 bases from V and 6 bases from J, with 12 bases between. V and J are TRBV6-6 and TRBJ2-7, with a weak D call TRBD2 (5 bases). The TCR was taken from a human patient who received an intestinal transplant, so some T cells may come from the graft donor. Sequenced material: ileum tissue, taken 17 days after transplant. CDR3 amino acids: CASSYSIREGEQYF. CDR3 in DNA: TGTGCCAGCAGTTACTCGATTAGAGAGGGCGAGCAGTACTTC.